These 2 T cell receptor beta chains came from one sample sequenced in a study of immune evolution from preneoplasia to lung adenocarcinoma. Some clones are missing from TCRdb's copy, which holds only in-frame ones; the method was immunoSEQ multiplex PCR. The table lists about 1,600 clones, around 19% of them singletons. What was sequenced was FFPE invasive lung adenocarcinoma tissue. The source of these receptors is a person aged 50-70 years with lung adenocarcinoma.

This clone was counted a few times. The chain carries TRBV11-3 and TRBJ1-3; D unresolved. The CDR3 length is 15 residues. Deletions cut 4 bases from V and 0 bases from J, with 10 bases between. Germline V gene lookup returns CDR1 SGHNT and CDR2 YENEEA. The CDR3 coding sequence is TGTGCCAGCAGCTCCCAGAGCCCCTCTGGAAACACCATATATTTT. This encodes CASSSQSPSGNTIYF.

This clone occurred a few times. V gene TRBV28 combines with J gene TRBJ2-5; 8 bases are shared with TRBD1. Looked up from germline, CDR1 is MDHEN and CDR2 is SYDVKM. The length of the CDR3 is 16 residues. V was clipped by 4 bases and J by 0 bases; unmatched bases: 7. The chain's CDR3 is CASSSPRDRYQETQYF. The CDR3 DNA sequence: TGTGCCAGCAGTTCGCCCCGGGACAGGTACCAAGAGACCCAGTACTTC.